Listed below are T cell receptor beta chains from one sample, sequenced in a study of CD8+CD57+ T cells in acquired aplastic anemia. Via MiXCR, TCRdb re-called the reads, giving one row per CDR3 protein. Of 150,000 to 200,000 distinct CDR3 sequences in the sample, 46% are singletons; the top ten hold approximately 3%. Sequenced: sorted CD4+, CD8+, or CD8+CD57+ T cells (not recorded which) from PBMCs. These receptors originate from a human donor in good health. The CDR3 runs from the conserved cysteine through the conserved F or W. D genes are given only for firm matches. Size tells how often a clone was seen (once, few, many) or the class of an expanded clone, and some rows leave it out.

-	TRBV14	TRBJ1-6	-	TGTGCCAGCAGTGAGTCGAGAGGGGTTACACCCCTCCACTTT	CASSESRGVTPLHF
-	TRBV11-2	TRBJ2-5	many	TGTGCCAGCAGCCCCGGGGGCCCTGGGTTGGGGACCCAGTACTTC	CASSPGGPGLGTQYF
-	TRBV7-2	TRBJ2-1	few	TGTGCCAGCAGCTACCGGGACGCCCCTTGGTTC	CASSYRDAPWF
-	TRBV2	TRBJ2-3	-	TGTGCCAGCAGTCCATGGGGAGCAGCAGATACGCAGTATTTT	CASSPWGAADTQYF
TRBD1	TRBV4-2	TRBJ2-3	many	TGTGCCAGCAGGCAGGGACAGCGGTCCGCAGATACGCAGTATTTT	CASRQGQRSADTQYF
-	TRBV6-6	TRBJ2-3	few	TGTGCCGGCCGGGGCTCTAGCACAGATACGCAGTATTTT	CAGRGSSTDTQYF
TRBD1	TRBV6-1	TRBJ2-2	-	TGTGCCAGCAGGAAGACAGGGGGTCGGGTAGACACCGGGGAGCTGTTTTTT	CASRKTGGRVDTGELFF
TRBD1	TRBV10-3	TRBJ1-1	-	TGTGCCATCAGTGAAGGGGGCGTCTTATCTTTCTTT	CAISEGGVLSFF
TRBD1	TRBV6-1	TRBJ1-5	many	TGTGCCAGCCTAGCCCCGGGACAGGGCAACAATCAGCCCCAGCATTTT	CASLAPGQGNNQPQHF
-	TRBV7-6	TRBJ2-5	many	TGTGCCAGCAGCTTAGGTTTGGGGTCGGGGGAGACCCAGTACTTC	CASSLGLGSGETQYF
-	TRBV5-1	TRBJ1-6	once	TGCGCCAGCAGCTTACAGGGTTCGGATTCACCCCTCCACTTT	CASSLQGSDSPLHF
-	TRBV15	TRBJ2-5	many	TGTGCCACCAGCAGAGGGGGTCCCGAGGAGACCCAGTACTTC	CATSRGGPEETQYF
TRBD1	TRBV7-9	TRBJ1-1	many	TGTGCCGCGCGGGACAGGGCAATGACTGAAGCTTTCTTT	CAARDRAMTEAFF
-	TRBV7-9	TRBJ2-7	-	TGTGCCAGCAGCTCCCCGGGGTACGAGCAGTACTTC	CASSSPGYEQYF
TRBD2	TRBV11-3	TRBJ2-5	few	TGTGCCAGCAGCTCGTCGGGAGCGGGGGGTTATGAGACCCAGTACTTC	CASSSSGAGGYETQYF
TRBD1	TRBV5-1	TRBJ1-2	many	TGCGCCAGCAGCTTGCAGACCCCGGGACAGGCCTATGGCTACACCTTC	CASSLQTPGQAYGYTF
-	TRBV6-2/TRBV6-3	TRBJ1-6	many	TGTGCCAGCAGTCGAGGACAGCTTAATTCACCCCTCCACTTT	CASSRGQLNSPLHF
-	TRBV10-3	TRBJ2-2	many	TGTGCCATCAGTACAAGCGGGGAGCTGTTTTTT	CAISTSGELFF
-	TRBV24-1	TRBJ2-2	few	TGTGCCACCTCCTCACGGCACCGGGAGCTGTTTTTT	CATSSRHRELFF
-	TRBV15	TRBJ2-1	-	TGTGCCACCAGCGCGAGCGGGACAAGTTACAATGAGCAGTTCTTC	CATSASGTSYNEQFF
-	TRBV7-4	TRBJ1-1	-	TGTGCCAGCAGCCTCTATGAGGGCACTGAAGCTTTCTTT	CASSLYEGTEAFF
TRBD2	TRBV20-1	TRBJ2-5	many	TGCAGTGCGCGACTAGCAGGAGAGACCCAGTACTTC	CSARLAGETQYF
TRBD1	TRBV12-3/TRBV12-4	TRBJ2-6	-	TGTGCCAGCAGGGGGGCTCGGACAGGGGTTTTGTCTGGGGCCAACGTCCTGACTTTC	CASRGARTGVLSGANVLTF
-	TRBV19	TRBJ2-6	-	TGTGCCAGTAGCATCTCTGGGGCCAACGTCCTGACTTTC	CASSISGANVLTF
-	TRBV2	TRBJ2-5	many	TGTGCCAGCAGATGGGGGCAGGGGCGTGAGACCCAGTACTTC	CASRWGQGRETQYF
-	TRBV10-3	TRBJ2-7	-	TGTGCCAGCAGGGGCAAGAGCTCCTGCGAGCAGTACTTC	CASRGKSSCEQYF
TRBD1	TRBV12-3/TRBV12-4	TRBJ2-7	many	TGTGCCAGCAGGGCCAGAACAGGGGACCACGAGCAGTACTTC	CASRARTGDHEQYF
-	TRBV5-8	TRBJ2-5	many	TGTGCCAGCAGTTCTGACAGGAGCGCCCAAGAGACCCAGTACTTC	CASSSDRSAQETQYF
TRBD2	TRBV7-3	TRBJ2-1	few	TGTGCCAGCAGCTTAAGGCCGGGACTAGCGGGAGGGAGTAATGAGCAGTTCTTC	CASSLRPGLAGGSNEQFF
-	TRBV11-1	TRBJ1-2	few	TGTGCCAGCAGCTTAATTGGGCAGAACTATGGCTACACCTTC	CASSLIGQNYGYTF
-	TRBV19	TRBJ2-1	-	TGTGCCAGTAGCTCGAGCCCCAATGAGCAGTTCTTC	CASSSSPNEQFF
TRBD2	TRBV7-9	TRBJ2-5	many	TGTGCCAGCAGCTTAGCGTCACCGCTAGCGGGAAGGGAGACCCAGTACTTC	CASSLASPLAGRETQYF
-	TRBV7-9	TRBJ2-3	few	TGTGCCAGCAGCTCCACAGCGGATACGCAGTATTTT	CASSSTADTQYF
-	TRBV7-6	TRBJ1-1	many	TGTGCCAGCAGCTTAGAGACGGGGGCGAGCACTGAAGCTTTCTTT	CASSLETGASTEAFF
-	TRBV11-3	TRBJ2-5	-	TGTGCCAGCAGCTTATTTACAGGGTCACAAGAGACCCAGTACTTC	CASSLFTGSQETQYF
-	TRBV6-1	TRBJ1-2	few	TGTGCCAGCAGTCGGTCGGGGCCCGCGGACGGCTACACCTTC	CASSRSGPADGYTF
-	TRBV7-8	TRBJ2-5	once	TGTGCCTCGGAGGGGAGAGACAGGGCGGGTGAGACCCAGTACTTC	CASEGRDRAGETQYF
-	TRBV20-1	TRBJ1-6	-	TGCAGTGCTCCCCGGGGCGGGGGGAGGAATTCACCCCTCCACTTT	CSAPRGGGRNSPLHF
-	TRBV10-3	TRBJ1-2	-	TGTGCCATCAGTGAGGCTACATCTGGCTACACCTTC	CAISEATSGYTF
-	TRBV6-6	TRBJ1-1	-	TGTGCCAGCAGCCCCCAGGAACGTATTCTGAACACTGAAGCTTTCTTT	CASSPQERILNTEAFF
-	TRBV11-1	TRBJ2-5	many	TGTGCCAGCAGCTTAAGTGGAGCTTCCCAAGAGACCCAGTACTTC	CASSLSGASQETQYF
-	TRBV4-2	TRBJ2-3	-	TGTGCCAGCAGCCAAGAGTACTCTCTCACAGATACGCAGTATTTT	CASSQEYSLTDTQYF
-	TRBV6-5	TRBJ1-6	-	TGTGCCAGCAGTTACATTTCACAGGGTAATTCACCCCTCCACTTT	CASSYISQGNSPLHF
TRBD2	TRBV2	TRBJ2-7	few	TGTGCTATTATCGCACGGGGGGGGCCTTACGAGCAGTACTTC	CAIIARGGPYEQYF
-	TRBV19	TRBJ1-3	-	TGTGCCAGTAAGGAAGGATCGGGTGGAAACACCATATATTTT	CASKEGSGGNTIYF
-	TRBV6-1	TRBJ1-5	many	TGTGCCAGCAGACCAGACCGCAATCAGCCCCAGCATTTT	CASRPDRNQPQHF
TRBD1	TRBV20-1	TRBJ1-2	-	TGCAGTGCTAGAGATGGAAGGACAGGGACATATGGCTACACCTTC	CSARDGRTGTYGYTF